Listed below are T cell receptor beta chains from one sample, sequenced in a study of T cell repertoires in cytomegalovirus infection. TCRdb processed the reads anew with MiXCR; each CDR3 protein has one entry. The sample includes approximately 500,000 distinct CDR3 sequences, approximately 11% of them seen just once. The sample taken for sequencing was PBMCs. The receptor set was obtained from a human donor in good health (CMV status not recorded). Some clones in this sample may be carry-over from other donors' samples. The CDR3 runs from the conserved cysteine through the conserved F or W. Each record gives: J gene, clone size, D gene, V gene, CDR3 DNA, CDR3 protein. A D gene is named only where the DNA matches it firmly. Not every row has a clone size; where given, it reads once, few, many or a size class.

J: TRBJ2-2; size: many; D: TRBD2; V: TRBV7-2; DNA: TGTGCCAGCAGCTTAGTAGCCCCCGGGGGGGGGAACGGGGAGCTGTTTTTT; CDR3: CASSLVAPGGGNGELFF
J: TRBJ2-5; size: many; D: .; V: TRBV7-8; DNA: TGTGCCAGCAGCTTAGCGTGGCAGGGGGAGACCCAGTACTTC; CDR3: CASSLAWQGETQYF
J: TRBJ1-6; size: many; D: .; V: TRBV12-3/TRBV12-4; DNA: TGTGCCAGCAGTTTCGGGGGGAATTCACCCCTCCACTTT; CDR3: CASSFGGNSPLHF
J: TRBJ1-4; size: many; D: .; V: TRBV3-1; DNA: TGTGCCAGCAGCTTGGGGGGACGGGAGAATGAAAAACTGTTTTTT; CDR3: CASSLGGRENEKLFF
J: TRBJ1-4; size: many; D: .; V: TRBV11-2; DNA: TGTGCCAGCAGCTCCATACGGACAAGTTGGCTGTTTTTT; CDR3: CASSSIRTSWLFF
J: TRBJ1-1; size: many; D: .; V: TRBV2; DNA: TGTGCCAGCGCGGACCCCAGTAGGAACACTGAAGCTTTCTTT; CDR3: CASADPSRNTEAFF
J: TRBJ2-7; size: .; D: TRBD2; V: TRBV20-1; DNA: TGCAGTGCTAGGGAGACTAGCGGGGCTTCCTACGAGCAGTACTTC; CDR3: CSARETSGASYEQYF
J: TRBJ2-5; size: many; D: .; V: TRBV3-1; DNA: TGTGCCAGCAGCCAAGGAGCCGGGAGATCGGAGACCCAGTACTTC; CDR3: CASSQGAGRSETQYF
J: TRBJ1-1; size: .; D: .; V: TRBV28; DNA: TGTGCCAGCAGTCCTAAAATTCGGGCTTTCTTT; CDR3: CASSPKIRAFF
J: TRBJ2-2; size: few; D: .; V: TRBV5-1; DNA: TGCGCCAGCAGCTCCCAGTCCTACACCGGGGAGCTGTTTTTT; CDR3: CASSSQSYTGELFF
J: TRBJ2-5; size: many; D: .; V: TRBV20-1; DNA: TGCAGTGCTAGAGCAGGGGTTGAAGAGCCCCAGTACTTC; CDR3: CSARAGVEEPQYF
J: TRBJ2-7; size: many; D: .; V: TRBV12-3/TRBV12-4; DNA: TGTGCCAGCAGTTCAGACTTGGGAGAGCAGTACTTC; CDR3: CASSSDLGEQYF
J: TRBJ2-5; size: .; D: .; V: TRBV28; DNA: TGTGCCAGCCTAGGATTAGCGGAGACCCAGTACTTC; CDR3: CASLGLAETQYF
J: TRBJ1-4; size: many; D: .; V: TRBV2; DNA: TGTGCCAGCAGTGTAGACCCGGCTAATGAAAAACTGTTTTTT; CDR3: CASSVDPANEKLFF
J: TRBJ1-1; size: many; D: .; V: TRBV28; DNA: TGTGCCAGCAGTCGCGTGTCGCCCGGAGCTTTCTTT; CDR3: CASSRVSPGAFF
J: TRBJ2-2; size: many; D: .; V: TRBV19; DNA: TGTGCCAGTAGGGACAGAATTACCGGGGAGCTGTTTTTT; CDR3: CASRDRITGELFF
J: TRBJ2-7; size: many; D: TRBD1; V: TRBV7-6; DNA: TGTGCCAGCAGTCCTAGGCCGGGACAGGGGGCCTACGAGCAGTACTTC; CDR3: CASSPRPGQGAYEQYF
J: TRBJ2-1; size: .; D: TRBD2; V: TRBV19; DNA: TGTGCCAGTACTCCTCTAGCGGGGGCGATCAATGAGCAGTTCTTC; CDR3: CASTPLAGAINEQFF
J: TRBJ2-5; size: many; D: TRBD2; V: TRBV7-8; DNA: TGTGCCAGCAGCTTAAAGGGACTAGCGGGAGGGTACCAAGAGACCCAGTACTTC; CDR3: CASSLKGLAGGYQETQYF
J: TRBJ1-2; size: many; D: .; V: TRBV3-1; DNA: TGTGCCAGCAGCCAAGAGGCCAGGGCTCTCTATGGCTACACCTTC; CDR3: CASSQEARALYGYTF
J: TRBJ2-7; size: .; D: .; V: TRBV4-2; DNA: TGTGCCAGCAGCCTCGAGGATGGGAGGACCTCCTACGAGCAGTACTTC; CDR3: CASSLEDGRTSYEQYF
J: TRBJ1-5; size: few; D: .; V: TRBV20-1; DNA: TGCAGTGCTGTGGGCCTCGATAGCAATCAGCCCCAGCATTTT; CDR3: CSAVGLDSNQPQHF
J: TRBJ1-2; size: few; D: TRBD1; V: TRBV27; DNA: TGTGCCAGCAGTCCGGGACAGGGACAGGGTACCTATGGCTACACCTTC; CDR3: CASSPGQGQGTYGYTF
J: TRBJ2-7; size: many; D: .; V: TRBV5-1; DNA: TGCGCCAGCAGTCTTAAACCTGCGCAGCAGTACTTC; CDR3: CASSLKPAQQYF
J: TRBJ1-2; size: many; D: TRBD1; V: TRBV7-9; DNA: TGTGCCAGCAGCCCGTCCCTTCAGGGGGACGGCTACACCTTC; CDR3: CASSPSLQGDGYTF
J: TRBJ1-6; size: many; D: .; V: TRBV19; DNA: TGTGCCAGTAGAAAAAAGGGATATAATTCACCCCTCCACTTT; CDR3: CASRKKGYNSPLHF
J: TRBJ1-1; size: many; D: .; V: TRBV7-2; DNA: TGTGCCAGCAGCAAATTGGGACTCACTGAAGCTTTCTTT; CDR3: CASSKLGLTEAFF
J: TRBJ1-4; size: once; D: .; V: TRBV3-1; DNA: TGTGCCAGCAGCCTAAGAGGGGAGTTTAATGAAAAACTGTTTTTT; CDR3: CASSLRGEFNEKLFF
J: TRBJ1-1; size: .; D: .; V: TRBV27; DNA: TGTGCCAGCAGTTTATCCCGGGGAGGGAACACTGAAGCTTTCTTT; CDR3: CASSLSRGGNTEAFF
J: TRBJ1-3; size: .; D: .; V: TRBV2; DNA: TGTGCCAGCAGTGAAGAGGGACTGGGAAACACCATATATTTT; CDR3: CASSEEGLGNTIYF
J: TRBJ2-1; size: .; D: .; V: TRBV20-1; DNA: TGCAGTGCTCCTCCGGGAGAGAACAGGGATGAGCAGTTCTTC; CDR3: CSAPPGENRDEQFF
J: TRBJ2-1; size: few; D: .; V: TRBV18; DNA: TGTGCCAGCTCCCCAAAGGACGTCCTCTCCTACAATGAGCAGTTCTTC; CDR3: CASSPKDVLSYNEQFF
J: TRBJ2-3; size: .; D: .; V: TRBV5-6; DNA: TGTGCCAGCAGCTCGCTGCGGGACAAAACTAGCACAGATACGCAGTATTTT; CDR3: CASSSLRDKTSTDTQYF
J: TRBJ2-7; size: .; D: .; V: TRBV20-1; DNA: TGCAGTGCTAGTGGCATCAAGAGCTCCTACGAGCAGTACTTC; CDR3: CSASGIKSSYEQYF
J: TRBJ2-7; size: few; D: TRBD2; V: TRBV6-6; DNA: TGTGCCAGCAGTTACTCCGCTAGCGGGGGATCCTACGAGCAGTACTTC; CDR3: CASSYSASGGSYEQYF
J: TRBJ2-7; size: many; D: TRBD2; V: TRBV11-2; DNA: TGTGCCAGCAGCATCCAACTAGCGATTTACGAGCAGTACTTC; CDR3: CASSIQLAIYEQYF
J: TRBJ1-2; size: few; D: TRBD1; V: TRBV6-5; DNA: TGTGCCAGCAGTCCCCGGACAGGGCCCTTCTATGGCTACACCTTC; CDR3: CASSPRTGPFYGYTF
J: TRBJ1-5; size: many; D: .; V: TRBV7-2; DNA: TGTGCCAGCAGCTTAGCTGGAAATGGTCAGCCCCAGCATTTT; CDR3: CASSLAGNGQPQHF
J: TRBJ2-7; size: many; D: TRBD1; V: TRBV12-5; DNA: TGTGCTAGTGCCAACCGACGGGACAGGGATTACGAGCAGTACTTC; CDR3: CASANRRDRDYEQYF
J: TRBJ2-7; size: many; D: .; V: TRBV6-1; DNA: TGTGCCAGCAGGAGGATGGAGGACGAGCAGTACTTC; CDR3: CASRRMEDEQYF
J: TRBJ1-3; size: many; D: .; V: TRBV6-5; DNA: TGTGCCAGCAGTTATGGGGGGGCTGGAAACACCATATATTTT; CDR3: CASSYGGAGNTIYF
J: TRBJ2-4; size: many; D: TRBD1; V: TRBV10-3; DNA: TGTGCCATCAGTCCCACGGGACAGCCTTTCAAAAACATTCAGTACTTC; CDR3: CAISPTGQPFKNIQYF
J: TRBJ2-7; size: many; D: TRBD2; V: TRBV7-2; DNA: TGTGCCAGCAGCTTGGGACTAGAGAGATCCGAGCAGTACTTC; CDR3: CASSLGLERSEQYF
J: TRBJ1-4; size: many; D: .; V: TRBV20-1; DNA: TGCAGTGCTAGCTGGGGACCAACTAATGAAAAACTGTTTTTT; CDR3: CSASWGPTNEKLFF
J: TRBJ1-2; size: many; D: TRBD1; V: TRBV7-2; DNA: TGTGCCAGCAGCCAACATCCCGACAGGGCTAGTTTTAGAGGCTACACCTTC; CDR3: CASSQHPDRASFRGYTF
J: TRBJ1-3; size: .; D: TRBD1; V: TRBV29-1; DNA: TGCAGCGCCAGGACAGGATCCCTCTCTGGAAACACCACATATTTT; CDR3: CSARTGSLSGNTTYF
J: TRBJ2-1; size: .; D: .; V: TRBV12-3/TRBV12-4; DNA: TGTGCCAGCATCCTCTCGGGAACTTCGAGGGAGCAGTTCTTC; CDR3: CASILSGTSREQFF
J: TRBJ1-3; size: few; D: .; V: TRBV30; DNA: TGTGCCGCCAGGGTTAATGGAAACACCATATATTTT; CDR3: CAARVNGNTIYF
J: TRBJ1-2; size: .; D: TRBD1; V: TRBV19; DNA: TGTGCCAGCGCCAGTCCGGGACAGGGGTCTGGCTACACCTTC; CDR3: CASASPGQGSGYTF
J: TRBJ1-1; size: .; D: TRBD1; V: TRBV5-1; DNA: TGCGCCAGCAGCTGGGAGGGGGCGCCGGACACTGAAGCTTTCTTT; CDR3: CASSWEGAPDTEAFF
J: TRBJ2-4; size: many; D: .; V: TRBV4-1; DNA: TGCGCCAGCAGCCACCCGGGGCAGAAAAACATTCAGTACTTC; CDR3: CASSHPGQKNIQYF
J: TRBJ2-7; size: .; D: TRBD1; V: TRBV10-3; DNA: TGTGCCATTCGGACAGGGGAATACGAGCAGTACTTC; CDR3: CAIRTGEYEQYF
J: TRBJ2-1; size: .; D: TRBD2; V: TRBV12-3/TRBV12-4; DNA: TGTGCCAGCACCACCGGGACTAGGACAAGGAATGAGCAGTTCTTC; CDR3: CASTTGTRTRNEQFF
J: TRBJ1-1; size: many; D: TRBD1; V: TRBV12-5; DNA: TGTGCTAGTGGTCAAACAGGGGCCACTGAAGCTTTCTTT; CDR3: CASGQTGATEAFF